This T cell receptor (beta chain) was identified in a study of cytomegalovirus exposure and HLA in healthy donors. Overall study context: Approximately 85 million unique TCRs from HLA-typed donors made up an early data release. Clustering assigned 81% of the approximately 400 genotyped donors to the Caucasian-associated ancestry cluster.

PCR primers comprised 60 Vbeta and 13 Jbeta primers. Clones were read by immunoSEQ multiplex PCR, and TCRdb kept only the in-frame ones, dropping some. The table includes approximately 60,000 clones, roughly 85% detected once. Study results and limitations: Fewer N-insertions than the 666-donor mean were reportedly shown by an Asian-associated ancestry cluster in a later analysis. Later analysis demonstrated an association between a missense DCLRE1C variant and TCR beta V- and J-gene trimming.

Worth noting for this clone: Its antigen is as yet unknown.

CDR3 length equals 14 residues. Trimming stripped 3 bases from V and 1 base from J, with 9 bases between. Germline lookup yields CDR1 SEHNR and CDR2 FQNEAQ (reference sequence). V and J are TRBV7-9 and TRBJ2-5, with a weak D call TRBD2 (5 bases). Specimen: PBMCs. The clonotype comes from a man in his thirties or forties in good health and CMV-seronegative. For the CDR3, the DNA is TGTGCCAGCAGCTTTAGCAGCGGCCAAGAGACCCAGTACTTC. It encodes CASSFSSGQETQYF.